The text below deals with one TCR beta chain. Its antigen is as yet unknown. The source of the sample is a study of immune evolution from preneoplasia to lung adenocarcinoma. The CDR3 loop spans 15 amino acids. Germline CDR1 SGDLS, CDR2 YYNGEE. The J segment lost 2 bases and the V segment lost 4 bases, leaving 4 bases of the junction unmatched. Generated by immunoSEQ multiplex PCR, the TCRdb table keeps only in-frame clones and is missing some. This sample has 12,000 to 15,000 clones, with approximately 85% found just once. General observations from the study: From normal lung to invasive adenocarcinoma, top clone frequencies appeared to decrease.

This receptor was obtained from an older donor with lung adenocarcinoma. The chain is built from TRBV9 and TRBJ1-3; 9 bases agree with TRBD1. The sequencing input was FFPE lung adenocarcinoma in situ tissue. The CDR3 sequence: CASSFRQGAGNTIYF. CDR3 sequence (DNA): TGTGCCAGCAGCTTTAGACAGGGGGCTGGAAACACCATATATTTT.